This T cell receptor beta chain was obtained from a study of blood T cell repertoires in COVID-19. Overall study context: Donors in the United States, Italy and Spain gave samples during acute or convalescent COVID-19. Nucleic acid was either cDNA or gDNA, and it came from T cells, B-cell-depleted T cells, or PBMCs.

The CDR3 loop spans 14 amino acids. Germline V gene lookup returns CDR1 MGHRA and CDR2 YSYEKL. Trimming cost V 0 bases and J 8 bases, with 13 bases left between them. Original handling: It was from reference gene primer amplification that nucleated cell counts were estimated. Sequenced by immunoSEQ multiplex PCR; TCRdb stores in-frame clones only, minus some. That table furnishes V, J and clone size, whereas the DNA furnished D and trimming. Of 200,000 or so clones in the sample, 86% are singletons; the top ten hold almost 4.5%. The specimen sequenced was peripheral blood. The rearrangement links TRBV4-1 to TRBJ1-2; a possible D gene is TRBD1 (5 bases). The receptor was isolated from a man aged 50 to 60 with acute or convalescent COVID-19. The CDR3 is CASSQDWKGAGYTF. The CDR3 nucleotides are TGCGCCAGCAGCCAAGATTGGAAAGGGGCCGGCTACACCTTC.